This TCR beta chain was recovered during a study of blood T cell repertoires in COVID-19. In the study overall: Samples came from the United States, Italy and Spain, spanning acute and convalescent COVID-19.

V lost 8 bases, J lost 1 base, and 11 bases lay in between. This CDR3 region has 13 residues. In germline, CDR1 is SGHTA, CDR2 FQGNSA. Method: immunoSEQ multiplex PCR; TCRdb's copy keeps in-frame clones and lacks some. The sample has a few hundred thousand clones; approximately 89% are singletons. The chain couples TRBV7-2 to TRBJ1-1, with a weak D call TRBD1 (6 bases). This receptor was taken from a woman between 35 and 50 years old who had recovered from COVID-19. The sequenced material came from peripheral blood. CDR3 sequence: CASSGHQNTEAFF. Here the CDR3 DNA reads TGTGCCAGCTCGGGACACCAGAACACTGAAGCTTTCTTT.